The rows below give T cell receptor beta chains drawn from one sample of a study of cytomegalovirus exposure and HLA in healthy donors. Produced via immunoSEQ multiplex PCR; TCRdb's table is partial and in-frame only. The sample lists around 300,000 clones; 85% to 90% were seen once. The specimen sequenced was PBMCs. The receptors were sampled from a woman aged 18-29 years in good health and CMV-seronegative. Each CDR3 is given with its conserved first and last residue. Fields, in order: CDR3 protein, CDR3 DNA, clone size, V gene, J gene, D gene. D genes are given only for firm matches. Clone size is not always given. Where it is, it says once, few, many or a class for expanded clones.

cdr3_aa: CASSLKAGALPGANVLTF; cdr3_nt: TGCGCCAGCAGCTTGAAGGCAGGGGCCCTACCTGGGGCCAACGTCCTGACTTTC; clone_size: .; v_call: TRBV5-1; j_call: TRBJ2-6; d_call: .
cdr3_aa: CASSLERDRAYEQYF; cdr3_nt: TGTGCCAGCAGCTTAGAGCGGGACAGGGCCTACGAGCAGTACTTC; clone_size: .; v_call: TRBV11-1; j_call: TRBJ2-7; d_call: TRBD1
cdr3_aa: CASSHVTSGIDNEQFF; cdr3_nt: TGTGCCAGCAGCCATGTGACTAGCGGGATAGACAATGAGCAGTTCTTC; clone_size: .; v_call: TRBV9; j_call: TRBJ2-1; d_call: TRBD2
cdr3_aa: CASSGGQDLYGYTF; cdr3_nt: TGTGCCAGTAGCGGCGGACAGGACCTTTATGGCTACACCTTC; clone_size: .; v_call: TRBV19; j_call: TRBJ1-2; d_call: TRBD1
cdr3_aa: CASRSDRGRFNEQYF; cdr3_nt: TGTGCCAGCAGGTCAGACAGGGGGAGGTTCAACGAGCAGTACTTC; clone_size: .; v_call: TRBV6-5; j_call: TRBJ2-7; d_call: TRBD1
cdr3_aa: CASSSLTSGRAHEQFF; cdr3_nt: TGTGCCAGCAGCTCCCTCACTAGCGGGAGAGCCCATGAGCAGTTCTTC; clone_size: .; v_call: TRBV5-6; j_call: TRBJ2-1; d_call: TRBD2
cdr3_aa: CASSIISSRVSQPQHF; cdr3_nt: TGTGCCAGTAGTATAATTAGCTCCAGGGTAAGTCAGCCCCAGCATTTT; clone_size: .; v_call: TRBV19; j_call: TRBJ1-5; d_call: .
cdr3_aa: CASSLQGSANEKLFF; cdr3_nt: TGTGCCAGCAGTCTACAGGGCTCAGCTAATGAAAAACTGTTTTTT; clone_size: .; v_call: TRBV5-4; j_call: TRBJ1-4; d_call: .
cdr3_aa: CATLDRALGEAFF; cdr3_nt: TGTGCCACCCTAGACAGGGCCCTTGGGGAAGCTTTCTTT; clone_size: .; v_call: TRBV15; j_call: TRBJ1-1; d_call: TRBD1
cdr3_aa: CASSRDRGLGSGNTIYF; cdr3_nt: TGCGCCAGCAGCAGAGACAGGGGGTTGGGGTCTGGAAACACCATATATTTT; clone_size: .; v_call: TRBV5-1; j_call: TRBJ1-3; d_call: TRBD1
cdr3_aa: CASSSNQEGLIYGYTF; cdr3_nt: TGTGCCAGCAGTTCAAATCAAGAGGGACTGATCTATGGCTACACCTTC; clone_size: .; v_call: TRBV28; j_call: TRBJ1-2; d_call: .
cdr3_aa: CASGRQGSSGNTIYF; cdr3_nt: TGTGCCAGCGGGAGACAGGGTTCCTCTGGAAACACCATATATTTT; clone_size: .; v_call: TRBV27; j_call: TRBJ1-3; d_call: TRBD1
cdr3_aa: CASSFSDSGANVLTF; cdr3_nt: TGTGCCAGCAGCTTTTCAGACTCTGGGGCCAACGTCCTGACTTTC; clone_size: .; v_call: TRBV5-5; j_call: TRBJ2-6; d_call: .
cdr3_aa: CASSSGQAGNTIYF; cdr3_nt: TGTGCCAGCAGTAGTGGACAGGCGGGAAACACCATATATTTT; clone_size: .; v_call: TRBV6-1; j_call: TRBJ1-3; d_call: TRBD1
cdr3_aa: CASGLKAGSYGGEQYF; cdr3_nt: TGTGCTAGTGGTTTGAAGGCGGGAAGTTATGGAGGGGAGCAGTACTTC; clone_size: .; v_call: TRBV12-5; j_call: TRBJ2-7; d_call: .
cdr3_aa: CASSSQPQGNYEQYF; cdr3_nt: TGTGCCAGCAGTTCCCAGCCACAGGGTAACTACGAGCAGTACTTC; clone_size: .; v_call: TRBV6-5; j_call: TRBJ2-7; d_call: .
cdr3_aa: CASSPAGHLNYGYTF; cdr3_nt: TGTGCCAGTAGTCCGGCGGGGCACCTTAACTATGGCTACACCTTC; clone_size: .; v_call: TRBV19; j_call: TRBJ1-2; d_call: .
cdr3_aa: CASSGTSGKYLYNEQFF; cdr3_nt: TGTGCCAGCAGCGGGACTAGCGGGAAATACCTCTACAATGAGCAGTTCTTC; clone_size: .; v_call: TRBV28; j_call: TRBJ2-1; d_call: TRBD2
cdr3_aa: CATSPARVGHSYEQYF; cdr3_nt: TGTGCCACCAGCCCGGCCCGGGTGGGGCACTCCTACGAGCAGTACTTC; clone_size: once; v_call: TRBV15; j_call: TRBJ2-7; d_call: .
cdr3_aa: CASSFLGQAYQPQHF; cdr3_nt: TGTGCCAGCAGTTTCCTGGGACAAGCCTATCAGCCCCAGCATTTT; clone_size: .; v_call: TRBV28; j_call: TRBJ1-5; d_call: .
cdr3_aa: CASSKAETSGRAFTYEQYF; cdr3_nt: TGTGCCAGCAGCAAAGCTGAGACTAGCGGGAGGGCCTTCACCTACGAGCAGTACTTC; clone_size: .; v_call: TRBV21-1; j_call: TRBJ2-7; d_call: .
cdr3_aa: CASSPTTEAFF; cdr3_nt: TGTGCCAGCAGCCCTACCACTGAAGCTTTCTTT; clone_size: .; v_call: TRBV9; j_call: TRBJ1-1; d_call: .
cdr3_aa: CASSSGGGRDEQYF; cdr3_nt: TGTGCCAGCAGCTCTGGGGGCGGCCGTGACGAGCAGTACTTC; clone_size: once; v_call: TRBV7-9; j_call: TRBJ2-7; d_call: .
cdr3_aa: CASSSPGTSGRNEQFF; cdr3_nt: TGCGCCAGCAGCTCCCCCGGGACTAGCGGGAGGAATGAGCAGTTCTTC; clone_size: .; v_call: TRBV5-1; j_call: TRBJ2-1; d_call: TRBD2
cdr3_aa: CASSLVGLQGAPYEQYF; cdr3_nt: TGTGCCAGCAGCTTGGTTGGGTTGCAGGGGGCACCGTACGAGCAGTACTTC; clone_size: once; v_call: TRBV5-8; j_call: TRBJ2-7; d_call: TRBD1
cdr3_aa: CASSVGSGGETQYF; cdr3_nt: TGTGCCAGCAGCGTAGGTTCAGGGGGGGAGACCCAGTACTTC; clone_size: .; v_call: TRBV9; j_call: TRBJ2-5; d_call: .
cdr3_aa: CASSLGSGRFTDTQYF; cdr3_nt: TGTGCCAGTAGCCTTGGCAGCGGGAGGTTCACAGATACGCAGTATTTT; clone_size: .; v_call: TRBV19; j_call: TRBJ2-3; d_call: TRBD2
cdr3_aa: CASSVLLTGANVLTF; cdr3_nt: TGTGCCAGCAGCGTTCTTCTTACTGGGGCCAACGTCCTGACTTTC; clone_size: .; v_call: TRBV11-2; j_call: TRBJ2-6; d_call: .
cdr3_aa: CASSVQMTGKTEAFF; cdr3_nt: TGTGCCAGCAGCGTCCAGATGACGGGTAAGACTGAAGCTTTCTTT; clone_size: few; v_call: TRBV7-9; j_call: TRBJ1-1; d_call: .
cdr3_aa: CASSLAGLAGVPSTDTQYF; cdr3_nt: TGTGCCAGCAGCTTAGCGGGGTTAGCGGGAGTCCCCAGCACAGATACGCAGTATTTT; clone_size: .; v_call: TRBV7-2; j_call: TRBJ2-3; d_call: TRBD2